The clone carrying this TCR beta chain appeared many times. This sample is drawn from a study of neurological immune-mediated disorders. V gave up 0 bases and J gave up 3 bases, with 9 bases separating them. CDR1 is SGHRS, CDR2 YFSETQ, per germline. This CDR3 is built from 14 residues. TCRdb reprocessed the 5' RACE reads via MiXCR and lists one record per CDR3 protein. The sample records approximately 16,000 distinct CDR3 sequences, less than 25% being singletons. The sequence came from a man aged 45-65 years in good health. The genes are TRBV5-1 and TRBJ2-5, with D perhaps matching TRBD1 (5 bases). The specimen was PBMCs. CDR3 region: CASSLGPGKETQYF. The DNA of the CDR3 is TGCGCCAGCAGCTTGGGTCCAGGGAAAGAGACCCAGTACTTC.